The 19 T cell receptor beta chains below were found in one sample sequenced in a study of T cell responses to AZD1222 COVID-19 vaccine. The assay was immunoSEQ multiplex PCR, and TCRdb's table has in-frame clones only and misses some. The sample holds more than 35,000 clones; about 83% are singletons and the top ten take approximately 52%. The specimen comprised peripheral blood, sampled on day 0 of AZD1222 vaccination. Receptors were obtained from an adult in good health.

This clone was seen a single time. In DNA form, the CDR3 reads TGTGCCAGCAGACAGGGGGGGCGGAATCAGCCCCAGCATTTT. Protein: CASRQGGRNQPQHF. The chain couples TRBV28 to TRBJ1-5; TRBD1 matches 8 bases. Per germline, CDR1 MDHEN and CDR2 SYDVKM. The CDR3 extends over 14 amino acids. Trimming removed 6 bases from V and 4 bases from J; junction bases left unmatched: 5.

This sequence joins TRBV24-1 and TRBJ2-1; D is possibly TRBD1 (5 bases). Germline CDR1 and CDR2: KGHDR and SFDVKD. Trimming removed 9 bases at V and 0 bases at J, with 11 bases between. The CDR3 extends over 14 amino acids. The CDR3, as DNA: TGTGCCACCTCAGGACACAGCTCCTACAATGAGCAGTTCTTC. It specifies CATSGHSSYNEQFF.

The J gene is TRBJ2-7, the V gene TRBV10-2, with 10 bases identical to TRBD2. This CDR3 has 12 amino acids. V gave up 8 bases and J gave up 3 bases; unmatched junction bases: 1. Per the germline V gene, CDR1 is WSHSY and CDR2 is SAAADI. The CDR3 region is CASEREGYEQYF. CDR3 nucleotides: TGCGCCAGCGAGCGGGAGGGCTACGAGCAGTACTTC.

This chain links TRBV15 with TRBJ2-7, with 7 bases fitting TRBD1. CDR1 is LNHNV, CDR2 YYDKDF, per germline (reference sequence). The V gene end was trimmed by 1 base and the J gene end by 3 bases; junction bases not matched to a gene: 3. This CDR3 is 14 amino acids long. CDR3 residues: CATSRGGQLYEQYF. The CDR3 DNA is TGTGCCACCAGCAGAGGGGGACAGCTCTACGAGCAGTACTTC.

This sequence joins TRBV5-4 and TRBJ2-2, with 14 bases fitting TRBD2. V shed 6 bases, J shed 1 base, and the junction held 8 bases outside the gene matches. The CDR3 is 18 amino acids. Germline CDR1 and CDR2: SGHNT and YYREEE (reference sequence). The chain's CDR3 is CASTPEGLAGENTGELFF. CDR3 DNA sequence: TGTGCCAGCACCCCCGAGGGACTAGCGGGGGAGAACACCGGGGAGCTGTTTTTT.

The chain employs TRBV9 and TRBJ2-7, with 8 bases identical to TRBD2. J was trimmed by 5 bases and V by 2 bases; bases with no gene match: 6. Germline CDR1 SGDLS, CDR2 YYNGEE. This CDR3 is 14 amino acids long. This CDR3 reads CASSVRPAGDEQYF. The CDR3 DNA reads TGTGCCAGCAGCGTCCGCCCAGCGGGGGACGAGCAGTACTTC.

V usage is TRBV25-1 and J usage is TRBJ2-1, with a possible D match to TRBD1 (6 bases). The CDR3 contains 12 residues. V was trimmed by 4 bases and J by 7 bases, leaving 8 bases between them. The germline gives CDR1 MGHDK, CDR2 SYGVNS. The CDR3 region has the DNA TGTGCCAGCAGTGCGAGGGGGAATGAGCAGTTCTTC. Encoded protein: CASSARGNEQFF.

The table lists this clone with a count of one. The rearrangement links TRBV10-3 to TRBJ2-7; no clear D gene. V was shortened by 4 bases and J by 3 bases, with 13 bases between the two germline ends. Looked up from germline, CDR1 is ENHRY and CDR2 is SYGVKD. The CDR3 is 14 residues long. The chain's CDR3 is CAISAAGPIYEQYF. The DNA of the CDR3 is TGTGCCATCAGTGCTGCTGGGCCGATCTACGAGCAGTACTTC.

This clone was found a few times. The chain recombines TRBV4-1 with TRBJ1-2; D gene unclear. Germline CDR1 reads MGHRA; CDR2 reads YSYEKL. V lost 1 base to trimming and J lost 2 bases, with 8 bases between them. The CDR3 runs to 14 residues. The CDR3 coding sequence is TGCGCCAGCAGCCAAGCAAGAGAAAACTATGGCTACACCTTC. This encodes CASSQARENYGYTF.

This clone has just one count. The chain has TRBV28 and TRBJ1-3, with TRBD1 as a possible D gene (6 bases). The germline V and J ends were trimmed by 5 bases and 0 bases, with 8 bases remaining between them. The CDR3 contains 14 residues. Germline V lookup: CDR1 MDHEN, CDR2 SYDVKM. The CDR3 nucleotides are TGTGCCAGCAGTCGGGACAACTCTGGAAACACCATATATTTT. It encodes CASSRDNSGNTIYF.

This chain links TRBV5-6 with TRBJ2-7; D call uncertain. Trimming removed 3 bases from V and 4 bases from J, with 17 bases in between. CDR1 is SGHDT, CDR2 YYEEEE, per germline. The CDR3 has 15 residues. The CDR3 coding sequence is TGTGCCAGCAGCTGGGGTGGTAGCAGAGATTACGAGCAGTACTTC. It translates to CASSWGGSRDYEQYF. The full variable domain, its missing parts supplied by reference TRBV5-6 and TRBJ2-7, is DAGVTQSPTHLIKTRGQQVTLRCSPKSGHDTVSWYQQALGQGPQFIFQYYEEEERQRGNFPDRFSGHQFPNYSSELNVNALLLGDSALYLCASSWGGSRDYEQYFGPGTRLTVT.

This chain joins TRBV19 and TRBJ1-4; 9 nucleotides match TRBD1. This CDR3 contains 15 residues. Germline V gives CDR1 LNHDA, CDR2 SQIVND (reference sequence). J was trimmed by 5 bases and V by 9 bases; bases with no gene match: 10. The CDR3 spells CASTKRGTGNEKLFF. The CDR3 bases are TGTGCCAGCACCAAAAGGGGGACAGGGAATGAAAAACTGTTTTTT.

The V gene is TRBV7-2, the J gene TRBJ2-7; 10 positions match TRBD2. The CDR3 totals 14 residues. The germline CDR1 and CDR2 sequences are SGHTA and FQGNSA. V lost 4 bases to trimming and J lost 6 bases; unmatched junction nucleotides: 6. In DNA form, the CDR3 reads TGTGCCAGCAGCTCCCTAGCGGGGGTAAGCGAGCAGTACTTC. Translation: CASSSLAGVSEQYF.

This clone occurred once. The chain has TRBV25-1 and TRBJ1-1; maybe TRBD1 (6 bases). With 8 bases removed from V and 5 bases from J, the gap between germline ends came to 21 bases. CDR3 size: 15 residues. The germline gives CDR1 MGHDK, CDR2 SYGVNS. CDR3 in DNA: TGTGCCAGCCAATCTCTCGGGAGGGGGAGGACTGAAGCTTTCTTT. Residues: CASQSLGRGRTEAFF.

The V and J genes are TRBV27 and TRBJ1-1; D perhaps matches TRBD1 (5 bases). CDR3 length equals 14 residues. Germline V gene data show CDR1 as MNHEY and CDR2 as SMNVEV (reference sequence). V lost 3 bases and J lost 5, with 13 bases in between. CDR3 DNA: TGTGCCAGCAGTTTGTGGGGCGCCGGGACTGAAGCTTTCTTT. This translates into CASSLWGAGTEAFF.

The CDR3 sequence: CASSDSSGGYNEQFF. The CDR3 DNA is TGTGCCAGCAGTGATTCTAGCGGGGGTTACAATGAGCAGTTCTTC. The chain links TRBV9 to TRBJ2-1; 10 bases are a match to TRBD2. With 5 bases clipped from V and 4 bases from J, the junction kept 6 bases outside the gene matches. The germline V gene encodes CDR1 SGDLS and CDR2 YYNGEE. The CDR3 has 15 residues.

The J gene is TRBJ2-2, the V gene TRBV14; no firm D call. This CDR3 has 13 amino acids. Trimming took off 4 bases at V and 8 bases at J, with 11 bases between the two ends. Germline-derived CDR1 and CDR2 are SGHDN and FVKESK. The CDR3 nucleotides are TGTGCCAGCAGCCCCGACTTGAGAGGGGAGCTGTTTTTT. Translating gives CASSPDLRGELFF. Full variable domain (outside the CDR3, taken from reference TRBV14 and TRBJ2-2): EAGVTQFPSHSVIEKGQTVTLRCDPISGHDNLYWYRRVMGKEIKFLLHFVKESKQDESGMPNNRFLAERTGGTYSTLKVQPAELEDSGVYFCASSPDLRGELFFGEGSRLTVL.

This chain joins TRBV28 and TRBJ2-7, with 10 nucleotides matching TRBD2. The length of the CDR3 is 14 residues. Germline values: CDR1 MDHEN, CDR2 SYDVKM. V shed 4 bases and J 2 bases; nucleotides not matched to a gene: 2. The CDR3 loop reads CASSSTSGAYEQYF. Written as DNA, the CDR3 is TGTGCCAGCAGTTCCACTAGCGGGGCCTACGAGCAGTACTTC.

The chain has TRBV30 and TRBJ1-3; unclear D gene. CDR3 length: 14 amino acids. CDR1 is GTSNPN and CDR2 is SVGIG in the germline V gene (reference sequence). V was clipped by 3 bases and J by 4 bases, with 13 bases between them. For the CDR3, the DNA is TGTGCCTGGAGGAGTCTGGGTTTAGGAAACACCATATATTTT. It encodes CAWRSLGLGNTIYF.